Reported below is one T cell receptor (beta chain). This sample is drawn from a study of technical replicates of blood from a few donors. Data came from immunoSEQ multiplex PCR; TCRdb stores just in-frame clones and leaves some out. The table lists approximately 100,000 clones, 96% of them singletons. The V gene's germline CDR1 is MNHEY and CDR2 SVGAGI. V was pared by 8 bases and J by 7 bases, with 10 bases between. This CDR3 is 11 amino acids long. The chain is built from TRBV6-5 and TRBJ2-3; D possibly corresponds to TRBD2 (5 bases). The clonotype was recovered from a human donor in good health. Sample: T cells isolated from PBMCs. The CDR3 here is CASGSGNTQYF. The CDR3, as DNA: TGTGCCAGCGGATCGGGGAATACGCAGTATTTT.